One and the same sample provided the 25 T cell receptor beta chains below, sequenced in a study of Ad26.COV2.S vaccination and SARS-CoV-2 variants. Treatment described: around 19 received Ad26.COV2.S at low or high dose, single or two shots; about 5 received placebo; per-sample allocation not given. Collection of samples fell on day 63 after the first vaccine or placebo injection. Clones were sequenced by immunoSEQ multiplex PCR, and TCRdb holds only the in-frame ones, with some missing. This sample has more than 400,000 clones; about 90% occur once, and the top ten carry about 4.5%. The specimen comprised peripheral blood, sampled in a trial of Ad26.COV2.S vaccine versus placebo. The receptors come from a person between 18 and 60 years old who received the Ad26.COV2.S COVID-19 vaccine or a placebo.

The rearrangement uses TRBV4-2 and TRBJ2-1; D gene unclear. V shed 4 bases and J shed 8 bases, with 18 bases lying between them. The CDR3 sequence is 15 residues long. Germline assignment: CDR1 LGHNA and CDR2 YNFKEQ. The CDR3 sequence: CASSPRSYEFYEQFF. CDR3 bases: TGTGCCAGCAGCCCTCGCTCTTATGAATTCTATGAGCAGTTCTTC.

To note about this clone: This CDR3 is also generated by other DNA sequences in the sample. This chain connects TRBV4-3 to TRBJ2-3; 11 nucleotides align to TRBD2. With 3 bases clipped from V and 0 bases from J, the junction kept 2 bases outside the gene matches. This CDR3 is built from 16 residues. CDR1 and CDR2 from the germline V gene are LGHNA and YSLEER. CDR3 nucleotides: TGCGCCAGCAGCCATGGGACTAGCGGAAGCACAGATACGCAGTATTTT. Protein: CASSHGTSGSTDTQYF.

This clone occurred a few times. The rearrangement links TRBV4-2 to TRBJ2-2; tentative D call: TRBD1 (6 bases). There are 16 residues in the CDR3. The germline CDR1 and CDR2 sequences are LGHNA and YNFKEQ. V gave up 0 bases and J gave up 1 base, with 9 bases separating them. CDR3 sequence: CASSQDGQLNTGELFF. The CDR3 DNA sequence: TGTGCCAGCAGCCAAGATGGACAGCTGAACACCGGGGAGCTGTTTTTT.

V is TRBV19 and J is TRBJ2-1; 7 bases are a match to TRBD1. From germline, CDR1 is LNHDA and CDR2 SQIVND (reference sequence). J lost 6 bases, V lost 10 bases, and 15 bases had no gene match. There are 15 residues in the CDR3. CDR3 DNA: TGTGCCACTAAAACGACAGGGATCGGGCTCAATGAGCAGTTCTTC. It translates to CATKTTGIGLNEQFF.

This chain uses TRBV6-1 with TRBJ1-2, with TRBD1 as a possible D gene (5 bases). This CDR3 spans 14 amino acids. V lost 1 base to trimming and J lost 6 bases, with 12 bases between them. Germline values: CDR1 MNHNS, CDR2 SASEGT. The CDR3 DNA reads TGTGCCAGCAGTGAAGGGAGTGGGGGGGATGGCTACACCTTC. Translated, it gives CASSEGSGGDGYTF.

The chain carries TRBV6-5 and TRBJ2-1; 8 bases fit TRBD2. After removal of 6 bases from V and 2 bases from J, the junction contained 3 bases not matched to a gene. CDR1 and CDR2 from the germline V gene are MNHEY and SVGAGI. This CDR3 is 14 amino acids long. CDR3 in DNA: TGTGCCAGCAGCCCGGGACTAGCCTACAATGAGCAGTTCTTC. Its protein is CASSPGLAYNEQFF.

The V gene is TRBV6-2 or TRBV6-3, the J gene TRBJ2-7; D possibly uses TRBD1 or TRBD2 (5 bases each). CDR3 length equals 13 residues. Trimming shortened V by 5 bases and J by 6 bases, and 14 bases separated the two germline ends. Germline loops: CDR1 MNHEY, CDR2 SVGEGT. The CDR3 DNA follows: TGTGCCAGCAGTCGCCCCCCGAGGGGCGAGCAGTACTTC. Translation: CASSRPPRGEQYF.

V gene TRBV7-4 combines with J gene TRBJ2-3; 7 bases agree with TRBD1. This CDR3 contains 21 residues. V dropped 1 base and J dropped 0; count of bases not matched to a gene: 19. Germline V gene sequence: CDR1 SGHVT, CDR2 SQSDAQ. DNA for the CDR3: TGTGCCAGCAGCTTAGAGGGAGACAGGGTATTTTGCGGGTCTAGCACAGATACGCAGTATTTT. This gives the protein CASSLEGDRVFCGSSTDTQYF.

This chain links TRBV13 with TRBJ2-2, with D perhaps TRBD2 (6 bases). The CDR3 is 13 amino acids. V was pared by 3 bases and J by 8 bases, with 10 bases between. From germline, CDR1 is PRHDT and CDR2 FYEKMQ (reference sequence). This chain's CDR3 is CASSFERAGELFF. In DNA form, the CDR3 reads TGTGCCAGCAGCTTCGAGCGGGCGGGGGAGCTGTTTTTT.

The chain recombines TRBV29-1 with TRBJ2-7, with D perhaps matching TRBD1 (5 bases). The V gene lost 8 bases and the J gene lost 6 bases, with 17 bases spanning the gap. Germline lookup yields CDR1 SQVTM and CDR2 ANQGSEA. The CDR3 runs to 12 residues. Written as DNA, the CDR3 is TGCAGCAGCAAGGGGCCCTCGGGCGAGCAGTACTTC. It yields the protein CSSKGPSGEQYF.

The count of this clone is one. The V call is TRBV28, the J call TRBJ1-5; 7 bases line up with TRBD1. CDR3 size: 16 residues. CDR1 is MDHEN and CDR2 is SYDVKM in the germline V gene. V lost 5 bases and J lost 0; bases outside the gene matches: 7. The CDR3 DNA reads as TGTGCCAGCAGTCCCGGGACAGAAGATAGCAATCAGCCCCAGCATTTT. Residues: CASSPGTEDSNQPQHF.

The V call is TRBV5-1, the J call TRBJ1-4, with 9 bases that match TRBD1. The CDR3 extends over 16 amino acids. Germline CDR1 is SGHRS and CDR2 is YFSETQ. V dropped 4 bases and J dropped 3; count of bases not matched to a gene: 7. CDR3 region: CASSPGTGIANEKLFF. The CDR3 DNA sequence: TGCGCCAGCAGCCCCGGGACAGGGATAGCTAATGAAAAACTGTTTTTT.

This chain uses TRBV6-5 with TRBJ2-5; D possibly matches TRBD1 or TRBD2 (5 bases each). Germline loops: CDR1 MNHEY, CDR2 SVGAGI. This CDR3 has 14 amino acids. Trimming shortened V by 2 bases and J by 7 bases, and 14 bases separated the two germline ends. As DNA, the CDR3 is TGTGCCAGCAGTTACGCGAGGGGCGCGGGGACCCAGTACTTC. Protein sequence: CASSYARGAGTQYF.

V is TRBV6-1 and J is TRBJ1-5; D is unclear. This CDR3 has 14 amino acids. V was pared by 1 base and J by 2 bases, with 6 bases between. Per germline, CDR1 MNHNS and CDR2 SASEGT. CDR3 protein: CASSEGSGNQPQHF. DNA of the CDR3: TGTGCCAGCAGTGAAGGGTCCGGCAATCAGCCCCAGCATTTT.

CDR3: CASSQEGTSGVNTDTQYF. CDR3 DNA: TGTGCCAGCAGCCAAGAGGGGACTAGCGGAGTAAACACAGATACGCAGTATTTT. The chain couples TRBV4-2 to TRBJ2-3, with TRBD2 matching 11 bases. The CDR3 is 18 residues long. The trim removed 0 bases at V and 2 bases at J, leaving 7 bases unmatched. The germline V gene has CDR1 LGHNA and CDR2 YNFKEQ.

The chain carries TRBV18 and TRBJ1-3; D call uncertain. V was clipped by 2 bases and J by 2 bases, with 10 bases between them. The CDR3 loop spans 15 amino acids. Germline values: CDR1 KGHSH, CDR2 LQKENI. CDR3: CASSPSEGPGNTIYF. Written as DNA, the CDR3 is TGTGCCAGCTCACCAAGCGAGGGTCCTGGAAACACCATATATTTT.

The V gene is TRBV23-1, the J gene TRBJ2-5; no clear D gene. TRBV23-1 is assigned to the ORF class and has an uncertain function. This CDR3 contains 16 residues. V was pared by 4 bases and J by 4 bases, with 19 bases between. The CDR3: CASSPNLTRFPETQYF. CDR3 DNA sequence: TGCGCCAGCAGTCCAAACCTTACGCGGTTTCCAGAGACCCAGTACTTC.

This rearrangement joins TRBV6-2 or TRBV6-3 to TRBJ2-3; 9 bases line up with TRBD2. The CDR3 consists of 16 residues. V dropped 0 bases and J dropped 4; count of bases not matched to a gene: 5. Per the germline V gene, CDR1 is MNHEY and CDR2 is SVGEGT. CDR3 amino acids: CASSYSGGRAADTQYF. For the CDR3, the DNA is TGTGCCAGCAGTTACTCTGGCGGGAGGGCGGCAGATACGCAGTATTTT.

The chain recombines TRBV19 with TRBJ1-4, with D tentatively TRBD1 (5 bases). In germline, CDR1 is LNHDA, CDR2 SQIVND (reference sequence). The CDR3 has 14 amino acids. V lost 4 bases and J 4 bases, leaving 10 bases between the germline ends. The CDR3 protein is CASSRNRFNEKLFF. The CDR3 nucleotides are TGTGCCAGTAGTAGGAACAGGTTTAATGAAAAACTGTTTTTT.

The chain has TRBV6-2 or TRBV6-3 and TRBJ2-5; no reliable D call. V shed 5 bases and J shed 5 bases, with 15 bases lying between them. Per germline, CDR1 MNHEY and CDR2 SVGEGT. The CDR3 extends over 14 amino acids. The DNA of the CDR3 is TGTGCCAGCAGTCTAGACTCTCCTGGGGAGACCCAGTACTTC. This encodes CASSLDSPGETQYF.

The chain uses TRBV14 and TRBJ2-1; 10 positions agree with TRBD2. The germline V gene has CDR1 SGHDN and CDR2 FVKESK. V shed 1 base and J 6 bases; nucleotides not matched to a gene: 6. The CDR3 runs 16 residues. The CDR3 region is CASSQALAGVGNEQFF. CDR3 in DNA: TGTGCCAGCAGCCAAGCCCTAGCGGGAGTAGGCAATGAGCAGTTCTTC.

The chain uses TRBV18 and TRBJ2-7; D not certain. Germline V lookup: CDR1 KGHSH, CDR2 LQKENI. The CDR3 runs to 15 residues. With 5 bases removed from V and 2 bases from J, the gap between germline ends came to 16 bases. CDR3 sequence reads: CASSLGRDIAYEQYF. CDR3 bases: TGTGCCAGCTCATTAGGCCGAGACATTGCCTACGAGCAGTACTTC.

Points on this clone: An end of the junction differs from the germline gene, which may be a read error. The genes are TRBV3-1 (or the pseudogene TRBV3-2) and TRBJ2-5, with a weak D call TRBD2 (6 bases). The germline V gene encodes CDR1 LGHDT and CDR2 YNNKEL (reference sequence). There are 16 residues in the CDR3. The CDR3 nucleotides read TGTGGCAGCAGCCAAGATCTTGGGGGGTTCCACGAGACCCAGTACTTC. Residues: CGSSQDLGGFHETQYF.

The chain couples TRBV5-6 to TRBJ1-5, with a weak D call TRBD1 (6 bases). Germline V gene data show CDR1 as SGHDT and CDR2 as YYEEEE. This CDR3 has 16 residues. Trimming left V 1 base short and J 2 bases short, with 13 bases between. CDR3: CASSLFAGAGNQPQHF. Written as DNA, the CDR3 is TGTGCCAGCAGCTTGTTTGCAGGGGCTGGCAATCAGCCCCAGCATTTT.

A single count supports this clone. The rearrangement uses TRBV28 and TRBJ2-7; D might be TRBD1 or TRBD2, each matching 5 bases. This CDR3 is 13 amino acids long. Germline CDR1 reads MDHEN; CDR2 reads SYDVKM. V was trimmed by 8 bases and J by 2 bases, leaving 13 bases between them. CDR3 bases: TGTGCCAGCTTAACCGGGGCAACCTACGAGCAGTACTTC. This sequence encodes CASLTGATYEQYF.